This T cell receptor beta chain stems from a study of identical twins. TCRdb reanalysed the 5' RACE reads using MiXCR and keeps one entry per CDR3 protein. The table shows some 500,000 distinct CDR3 sequences, with roughly 13% occurring only once. This clonotype was counted a few times. V lost 5 bases and J lost 2; bases outside the gene matches: 9. The CDR3 sequence is 19 residues long. The germline V gene encodes CDR1 MNHEY and CDR2 SMNVEV (reference sequence). The same specimen was also included in a second study, on yellow fever vaccine responses in identical twins.

Material: CD4+ T cells sorted from blood. This chain connects TRBV27 to TRBJ2-1, with 16 bases fitting TRBD2. This clonotype was sampled from a woman younger than 30 in good health. The chain's CDR3 is CASSLGGTSGRVAYNEQFF. CDR3 bases: TGTGCCAGCAGTCTAGGGGGGACTAGCGGGAGGGTAGCCTACAATGAGCAGTTCTTC.